This entry lists 8 T cell receptor beta chains sequenced from one sample in a study of blood T cell repertoires in COVID-19. Assay used: immunoSEQ multiplex PCR; TCRdb lists only in-frame clones, some missing. The sample has under 250,000 clones, just under 85% seen once. The source material was peripheral blood. These receptors came from a man between 45 and 60 years old with acute or convalescent COVID-19.

The rearrangement joins TRBV7-2 to TRBJ2-2, with a weak D call TRBD1 (6 bases). Germline assignment: CDR1 SGHTA and CDR2 FQGNSA. Deletions cut 1 base from V and 6 bases from J, with 18 bases between. The CDR3 length is 17 residues. The CDR3 region is CASSLDWSRGRSGELFF. CDR3 coding DNA: TGTGCCAGCAGCTTAGATTGGAGCAGGGGACGGTCCGGGGAGCTGTTTTTT.

This chain connects TRBV7-9 to TRBJ2-1, with TRBD2 matching over 11 bases. Germline V lookup: CDR1 SEHNR, CDR2 FQNEAQ (reference sequence). This CDR3 has 15 residues. Unmatched junction bases numbered 10, after V lost 6 bases and J lost 9 bases. DNA for the CDR3: TGTGCCAGCAGTAACGTAGCGGGGGGGAATGGTGAGCAGTTCTTC. Amino acids: CASSNVAGGNGEQFF.

The chain is built from TRBV5-1 and TRBJ1-1, with 9 bases lining up with TRBD1. Germline V gene sequence: CDR1 SGHRS, CDR2 YFSETQ. There are 16 residues in the CDR3. J gave up 1 base and V 4 bases, and 8 bases lay outside the gene matches. CDR3 sequence reads: CASSIMPGQGNTEAFF. DNA of the CDR3: TGCGCCAGCAGCATAATGCCGGGACAGGGGAACACTGAAGCTTTCTTT.

The genes are TRBV6-5 and TRBJ2-4; possible D gene TRBD1, 5 bases. Germline lookup yields CDR1 MNHEY and CDR2 SVGAGI. The CDR3 length is 15 residues. Deletions cut 6 bases from V and 0 bases from J, with 12 bases between. CDR3 amino acids: CASSPARAAKNIQYF. CDR3 nucleotides: TGTGCCAGCAGCCCCGCCAGGGCAGCCAAAAACATTCAGTACTTC.

In DNA form, the CDR3 reads TGTGCCAGCAGCCAAGATAGCGGGAGGCGAAATGAGCAGTTCTTC. The encoded protein is CASSQDSGRRNEQFF. The V call is TRBV14, the J call TRBJ2-1, with 10 bases identical to TRBD2. The V gene's germline CDR1 is SGHDN and CDR2 FVKESK. The CDR3 loop spans 15 amino acids. Germline trimming cut 0 bases from V and 7 bases from J; bases unmatched to any gene: 3.

The V and J genes are TRBV15 and TRBJ2-2; D might be TRBD2 (6 bases). Germline values: CDR1 LNHNV, CDR2 YYDKDF (reference sequence). CDR3 length equals 11 residues. V was shortened by 10 bases and J by 5 bases, with 8 bases between the two germline ends. DNA for the CDR3: TGTGCCATCGGGGGTACCGGGGAGCTGTTTTTT. As protein: CAIGGTGELFF.

V usage is TRBV25-1 and J usage is TRBJ1-2; tentatively, D is TRBD1 (5 bases). In germline, CDR1 is MGHDK, CDR2 SYGVNS. CDR3 length equals 18 residues. Trimming stripped 0 bases from V and 4 bases from J, with 21 bases between. CDR3: CASSEYRPSWGVFYGYTF. CDR3 nucleotides: TGTGCCAGCAGTGAATATCGCCCCAGCTGGGGGGTCTTCTATGGCTACACCTTC.

The chain links TRBV4-1 to TRBJ2-1, with 9 bases fitting TRBD2. With 0 bases clipped from V and 5 bases from J, the junction kept 8 bases outside the gene matches. The CDR3 is 17 amino acids. Germline V lookup: CDR1 MGHRA, CDR2 YSYEKL. CDR3 coding DNA: TGCGCCAGCAGCCAAGATCTGGGCGGGAGGGCCCACAATGAGCAGTTCTTC. Amino acids: CASSQDLGGRAHNEQFF.